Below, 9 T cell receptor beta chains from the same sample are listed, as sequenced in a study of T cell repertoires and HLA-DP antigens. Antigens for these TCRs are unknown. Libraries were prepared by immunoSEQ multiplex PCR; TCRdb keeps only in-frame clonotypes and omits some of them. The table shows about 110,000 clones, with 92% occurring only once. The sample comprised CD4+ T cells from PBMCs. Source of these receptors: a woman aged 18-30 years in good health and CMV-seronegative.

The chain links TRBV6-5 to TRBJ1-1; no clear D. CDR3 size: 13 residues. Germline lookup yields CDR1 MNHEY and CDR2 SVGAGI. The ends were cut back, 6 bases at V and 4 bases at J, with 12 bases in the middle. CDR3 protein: CASRRVAATEAFF. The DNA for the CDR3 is TGTGCCAGCAGACGGGTCGCGGCCACTGAAGCTTTCTTT.

Written as DNA, the CDR3 is TGTGCCAGCAGCTTGTGGGACTCCCAATGGGGCAATCAGCCCCAGCATTTT. Translating gives CASSLWDSQWGNQPQHF. This chain joins TRBV5-5 and TRBJ1-5; D might be TRBD1 (5 bases). The CDR3 loop spans 17 amino acids. The germline V and J ends were trimmed by 1 base and 2 bases, with 16 bases remaining between them. Looked up from germline, CDR1 is SGHKS and CDR2 is YYEKEE (reference sequence).

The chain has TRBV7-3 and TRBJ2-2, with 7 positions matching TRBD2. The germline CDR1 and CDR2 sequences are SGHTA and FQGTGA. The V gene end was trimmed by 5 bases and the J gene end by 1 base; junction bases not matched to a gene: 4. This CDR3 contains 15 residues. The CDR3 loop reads CASSRPGGNTGELFF. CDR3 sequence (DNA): TGTGCCAGCAGCAGGCCGGGGGGGAACACCGGGGAGCTGTTTTTT.

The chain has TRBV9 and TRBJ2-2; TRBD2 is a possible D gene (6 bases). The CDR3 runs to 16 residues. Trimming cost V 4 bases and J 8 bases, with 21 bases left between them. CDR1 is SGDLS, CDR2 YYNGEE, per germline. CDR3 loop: CASSSSGTPLRGELFF. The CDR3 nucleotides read TGTGCCAGCAGCTCATCCGGGACTCCACTTCGGGGGGAGCTGTTTTTT.

The CDR3: CASSVWGALTDTQYF. The CDR3 DNA reads TGTGCCAGCAGCGTTTGGGGGGCGCTCACAGATACGCAGTATTTT. The chain carries TRBV9 and TRBJ2-3; D may match TRBD1 or TRBD2 (6 bases each). Germline-derived CDR1 and CDR2 are SGDLS and YYNGEE. The CDR3 covers 15 residues. V was trimmed by 2 bases and J by 2 bases, leaving 12 bases between them.

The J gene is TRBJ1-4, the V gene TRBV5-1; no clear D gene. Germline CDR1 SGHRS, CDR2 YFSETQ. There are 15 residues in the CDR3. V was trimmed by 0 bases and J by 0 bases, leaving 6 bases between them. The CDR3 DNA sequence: TGCGCCAGCAGCTTGGAAGGAGCAACTAATGAAAAACTGTTTTTT. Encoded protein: CASSLEGATNEKLFF.

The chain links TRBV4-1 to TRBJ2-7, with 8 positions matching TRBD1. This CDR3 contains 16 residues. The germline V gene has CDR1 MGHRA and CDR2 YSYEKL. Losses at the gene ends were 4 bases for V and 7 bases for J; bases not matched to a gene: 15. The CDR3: CASSPHRDRPAWEQYF. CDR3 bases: TGCGCCAGCAGCCCTCACCGGGACAGGCCCGCCTGGGAGCAGTACTTC.

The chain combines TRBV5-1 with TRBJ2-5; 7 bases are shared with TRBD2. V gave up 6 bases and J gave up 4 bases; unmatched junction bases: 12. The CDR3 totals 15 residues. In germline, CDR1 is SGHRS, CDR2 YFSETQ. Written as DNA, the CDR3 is TGCGCCAGCACGGCCGTCGGCGGGAGCGCAGAGACCCAGTACTTC. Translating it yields CASTAVGGSAETQYF.

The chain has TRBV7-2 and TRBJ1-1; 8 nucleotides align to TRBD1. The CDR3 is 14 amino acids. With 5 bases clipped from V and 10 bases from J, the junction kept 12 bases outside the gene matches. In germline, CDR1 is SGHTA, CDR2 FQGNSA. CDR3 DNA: TGTGCCAGCAGCCTATACCAGGGGGCGAGGGGAGCTTTCTTT. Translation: CASSLYQGARGAFF.